This is a list of T cell receptor beta chains from one sample in a study of cytomegalovirus exposure and HLA in healthy donors. Profiling relied on immunoSEQ multiplex PCR, and the TCRdb table lists in-frame clones only, not all of them. The sample carries some 140,000 clones, around 80% recorded once. The sample consisted of PBMCs. These TCRs come from a woman aged 18-29 years in good health and CMV-seronegative. Both conserved end residues are part of each CDR3.

v_call: TRBV9; j_call: TRBJ2-1; cdr3_aa: CASSPPGTSAYNEQFF
v_call: TRBV6-5; j_call: TRBJ2-1; cdr3_aa: CASRGQAGSYNEQFF
v_call: TRBV27; j_call: TRBJ2-7; cdr3_aa: CASWKGGRATHEQYF
v_call: TRBV30; j_call: TRBJ1-3; cdr3_aa: CAWSGGAGNTIYF
v_call: TRBV5-1; j_call: TRBJ1-1; cdr3_aa: CASSLADRAATEAFF
v_call: TRBV5-4; j_call: TRBJ2-1; cdr3_aa: CASSHSVEGEQFF
v_call: TRBV7-2; j_call: TRBJ1-1; cdr3_aa: CASSLEAGGNTEAFF
v_call: TRBV19; j_call: TRBJ2-3; cdr3_aa: CASSISSGTTTDTQYF
v_call: TRBV4-1; j_call: TRBJ2-1; cdr3_aa: CASSQSPSGTYNEQFF
v_call: TRBV6-6; j_call: TRBJ1-1; cdr3_aa: CASRQGVAEAFF
v_call: TRBV6-6; j_call: TRBJ1-1; cdr3_aa: CASSLQGATEAFF
v_call: TRBV15; j_call: TRBJ2-2; cdr3_aa: CATGAPGLAVTGELFF
v_call: TRBV5-4; j_call: TRBJ2-6; cdr3_aa: CASSSRGISEGANVLTF
v_call: TRBV19; j_call: TRBJ1-5; cdr3_aa: CASSPGGGGNQPQHF
v_call: TRBV27; j_call: TRBJ2-7; cdr3_aa: CASSLNEGSYEQYF
v_call: TRBV11-3; j_call: TRBJ2-1; cdr3_aa: CASSLGGRDEQFF
v_call: TRBV30; j_call: TRBJ2-7; cdr3_aa: CAWNSGGTYEQYF
v_call: TRBV11-2; j_call: TRBJ2-7; cdr3_aa: CASSDRGQGAGEQYF
v_call: TRBV5-4; j_call: TRBJ2-7; cdr3_aa: CASSVSGTTYEQYF
v_call: TRBV10-2; j_call: TRBJ2-1; cdr3_aa: CASRSVVAGGPNNEQFF
v_call: TRBV19; j_call: TRBJ2-3; cdr3_aa: CASSASGRLQYF
v_call: TRBV7-9; j_call: TRBJ2-7; cdr3_aa: CASSQDREQYF
v_call: TRBV5-4; j_call: TRBJ2-1; cdr3_aa: CASSSGGLRPNEQFF
v_call: TRBV7-8; j_call: TRBJ2-7; cdr3_aa: CASSLGREITYEQYF
v_call: TRBV30; j_call: TRBJ2-1; cdr3_aa: CAWSVRRLGRDNEQFF
v_call: TRBV29-1; j_call: TRBJ2-4; cdr3_aa: CSVSRDSNIQYF
v_call: TRBV5-4; j_call: TRBJ2-7; cdr3_aa: CASSLEARDSYEQYF
v_call: TRBV5-1; j_call: TRBJ2-7; cdr3_aa: CASSLETGGISYEQYF
v_call: TRBV7-9; j_call: TRBJ1-2; cdr3_aa: CASSRGQNYGYTF
v_call: TRBV4-2; j_call: TRBJ1-4; cdr3_aa: CASSQDRQSNEKLFF
v_call: TRBV2; j_call: TRBJ2-5; cdr3_aa: CASSGDRRKETQYF
v_call: TRBV5-8; j_call: TRBJ2-5; cdr3_aa: CASSLPNGETQYF
v_call: TRBV7-8; j_call: TRBJ2-1; cdr3_aa: CASSSFTGGEDNEQFF
v_call: TRBV5-5; j_call: TRBJ2-7; cdr3_aa: CASSFPGAVYEQYF
v_call: TRBV29-1; j_call: TRBJ2-7; cdr3_aa: CSVSFGTGGQGANEQYF
v_call: TRBV6-5; j_call: TRBJ2-1; cdr3_aa: CASGASGRQEQFF
v_call: TRBV6-6; j_call: TRBJ2-2; cdr3_aa: CASSYSRGTGELFF
v_call: TRBV6-5; j_call: TRBJ1-1; cdr3_aa: CASSLEPRNTEAFF
v_call: TRBV19; j_call: TRBJ1-1; cdr3_aa: CASIPAQDRGYSGTEAFF
v_call: TRBV7-6; j_call: TRBJ2-2; cdr3_aa: CASSLGLAATGELFF
v_call: TRBV5-4; j_call: TRBJ1-1; cdr3_aa: CASSFDPGSNTEAFF
v_call: TRBV29-1; j_call: TRBJ1-1; cdr3_aa: CSVLRANTEAFF
v_call: TRBV6-5; j_call: TRBJ2-5; cdr3_aa: CASREQGGQETQYF
v_call: TRBV29-1; j_call: TRBJ2-1; cdr3_aa: CSGITRRVYNEQFF
v_call: TRBV29-1; j_call: TRBJ1-1; cdr3_aa: CSVARTRLEGAFF
v_call: TRBV30; j_call: TRBJ1-3; cdr3_aa: CAWTTSGNTIYF
v_call: TRBV27; j_call: TRBJ2-7; cdr3_aa: CASSFRVTNEQYF
v_call: TRBV7-6; j_call: TRBJ1-2; cdr3_aa: CASSPRTVANYGYTF
v_call: TRBV5-6; j_call: TRBJ1-2; cdr3_aa: CASSLVVDRGSYTF
v_call: TRBV29-1; j_call: TRBJ2-1; cdr3_aa: CSVEGSLTGTGSNEQFF
v_call: TRBV15; j_call: TRBJ2-7; cdr3_aa: CATSGASQSGVVEQYF
v_call: TRBV6-5; j_call: TRBJ1-5; cdr3_aa: CASSRDRGLQPQHF
v_call: TRBV11-1; j_call: TRBJ1-5; cdr3_aa: CASSFSYNQPQHF
v_call: TRBV6-5; j_call: TRBJ2-1; cdr3_aa: CASSMTYGSLDEQFF
v_call: TRBV29-1; j_call: TRBJ1-5; cdr3_aa: CSVELGQDQPQHF
v_call: TRBV5-4; j_call: TRBJ2-5; cdr3_aa: CASSLGPGQGEETQYF
v_call: TRBV28; j_call: TRBJ2-7; cdr3_aa: CASNRQATYEQYF